Following are 19 T cell receptor beta chains from one sample sequenced in a study of HIV-infected patients and healthy controls. Reverse transcription used 450 to 500 ng RNA and constant-region primers for alpha and beta. Separate chain-specific third strand synthesis with multiplexing indices produced the alpha and beta libraries. TCRdb processed the 5' RACE reads anew with MiXCR; each CDR3 protein has one entry. The table has approximately 4,200 distinct CDR3 sequences, roughly 5.5% seen once. Roughly three months, about 14 weeks, into antiretroviral therapy, follow-up blood was collected. No cell fractionation was done, so the repertoire covers all unsorted peripheral blood T cells. This sample comprised blood, obtained during antiretroviral therapy. The receptors were gathered from an adult with HIV infection.

By sample fraction, this clonotype is medium-sized. V is TRBV7-9 and J is TRBJ1-1; 8 nucleotides agree with TRBD1. The CDR3 covers 15 residues. Germline CDR1 reads SEHNR; CDR2 reads FQNEAQ (reference sequence). The trim removed 1 base at V and 4 bases at J, leaving 5 bases unmatched. The CDR3 here is CASSLGQGASTEAFF. CDR3 nucleotide sequence: TGTGCCAGCAGCTTAGGTCAGGGGGCGAGCACTGAAGCTTTCTTT.

This clonotype has ten or more counts. This chain uses TRBV2 with TRBJ2-5; TRBD2 agrees at 7 bases. The CDR3 is 13 residues long. Germline V gene lookup returns CDR1 SNHLY and CDR2 FYNNEI. V trimming: 8 bases; J trimming: 7 bases; junction bases outside the gene matches: 10. The CDR3 loop is CASDGGSRGTQYF. The CDR3 DNA is TGTGCCAGCGACGGGGGGTCCCGGGGGACCCAGTACTTC.

By share, this clonotype counts as medium-sized. The chain uses TRBV12-3 or TRBV12-4 and TRBJ1-5; the D is unclear. The length of the CDR3 is 16 residues. V was clipped by 2 bases and J by 5 bases, with 16 bases between them. CDR3 protein: CASSLYINGGDQPQHF. CDR3 nucleotides: TGTGCCAGCAGTTTATATATCAATGGCGGTGATCAGCCCCAGCATTTT.

By sample fraction, this clonotype is medium-sized. V usage is TRBV28 and J usage is TRBJ1-5; possibly TRBD1 for D (5 bases). With 5 bases removed from V and 4 bases from J, the gap between germline ends came to 18 bases. This CDR3 contains 16 residues. CDR1 is MDHEN and CDR2 is SYDVKM in the germline V gene. The DNA of the CDR3 is TGTGCCAGCAGTCTTGGAGTTGCGGGGGAAAATCAGCCCCAGCATTTT. As protein: CASSLGVAGENQPQHF.

There are many counts of this clonotype. This chain uses TRBV9 with TRBJ1-3; 9 bases line up with TRBD1. The germline V gene has CDR1 SGDLS and CDR2 YYNGEE. V trimming: 4 bases; J trimming: 9 bases; junction bases outside the gene matches: 8. This CDR3 is 14 amino acids long. The CDR3 loop reads CASSQGQGSGTIYF. DNA for the CDR3: TGTGCCAGCAGCCAGGGACAGGGTTCTGGCACCATATATTTT.

In its sample, this clonotype ranks as medium-sized (0.01 to 0.1%). The rearrangement joins TRBV18 to TRBJ1-5, with D uncertain. V was shortened by 1 base and J by 2 bases, with 9 bases between the two germline ends. The germline V gene has CDR1 KGHSH and CDR2 LQKENI. The CDR3 runs 15 residues. For the CDR3, the DNA is TGTGCCAGCTCACCACAGGGTAATGGCAATCAGCCCCAGCATTTT. Protein sequence: CASSPQGNGNQPQHF.

This clonotype was seen ten or more times. CDR3 bases: TGTGCCAGCAGAAGAGACAGGGGGGGTTACAATGAGCAGTTCTTC. It is translated as CASRRDRGGYNEQFF. The chain recombines TRBV2 with TRBJ2-1, with 9 bases aligning to TRBD1. Germline V gene data show CDR1 as SNHLY and CDR2 as FYNNEI. V trimming: 6 bases; J trimming: 4 bases; junction bases outside the gene matches: 7. The CDR3 runs to 15 residues.

This clonotype was counted ten times or more. The V and J genes are TRBV28 and TRBJ2-6; D possibly corresponds to TRBD1 (6 bases). In germline, CDR1 is MDHEN, CDR2 SYDVKM. The CDR3 consists of 15 residues. Trimming took off 9 bases at V and 2 bases at J, with 14 bases between the two ends. The CDR3 DNA is TGTGCCAGAGCCGTTCAGGGGACTGGGGCCAACGTCCTGACTTTC. As protein: CARAVQGTGANVLTF.

This clonotype is medium-sized within its sample. The chain carries TRBV3-1 and TRBJ1-5; D possibly corresponds to TRBD1 (5 bases). V shed 5 bases and J shed 3 bases, with 11 bases lying between them. Germline loops: CDR1 LGHDT, CDR2 YNNKEL (reference sequence). The CDR3 has 14 amino acids. The CDR3 here is CASSTGDLNQPQHF. In DNA form, the CDR3 reads TGTGCCAGCAGCACCGGGGACCTCAATCAGCCCCAGCATTTT.

In its sample, this clonotype ranks as medium-sized. The rearrangement links TRBV7-8 to TRBJ1-2; D perhaps matches TRBD1 (6 bases). CDR1 is SGHVS, CDR2 FQNEAQ, per germline. The CDR3 is made up of 14 amino acids. Deletions cut 5 bases from V and 1 base from J, with 11 bases between. CDR3 residues: CASSPGQNNYGYTF. CDR3 DNA: TGTGCCAGCAGCCCAGGACAGAATAACTATGGCTACACCTTC.

This clonotype was detected a few times. V gene TRBV21-1 combines with J gene TRBJ2-7. TRBV21-1 is reported as a pseudogene. CDR3 length: 15 residues. CDR3 loop: CASSKVEIYSYEQYF. The CDR3 DNA follows: TGTGCCAGCAGCAAAGTGGAGATTTACTCCTACGAGCAGTACTTC.

This clonotype was detected ten times or more. This sequence joins TRBV20-1 and TRBJ1-1; 11 bases are shared with TRBD1. J gave up 3 bases and V 5 bases, and 5 bases lay outside the gene matches. CDR1 is DFQATT, CDR2 SNEGSKA, per germline (reference sequence). This CDR3 is 14 amino acids long. The CDR3 DNA reads TGCAGTGCTCGATGGGACAGGGGGGACACTGAAGCTTTCTTT. Its protein is CSARWDRGDTEAFF.

This clonotype was seen ten or more times. The chain recombines TRBV5-5 with TRBJ2-7; a possible D gene is TRBD1 (5 bases). Trimming pared 0 bases from V and 7 bases from J, leaving 14 bases between. The germline CDR1 and CDR2 sequences are SGHKS and YYEKEE (reference sequence). CDR3 length equals 14 residues. CDR3 protein: CASSLVGRAMEQYF. DNA of the CDR3: TGTGCCAGCAGCTTGGTGGGCAGGGCGATGGAGCAGTACTTC.

The chain couples TRBV28 to TRBJ1-3; 9 nucleotides align to TRBD1. Trimming removed 9 bases from V and 4 bases from J; junction bases left unmatched: 10. The CDR3 extends over 15 amino acids. The germline gives CDR1 MDHEN, CDR2 SYDVKM. The CDR3 DNA is TGTGCCAGTACCGGGACAGGGCTCTTCGGAAACACCATATATTTT. This codes for CASTGTGLFGNTIYF.

Sample share makes this clonotype medium-sized. This rearrangement joins TRBV6-6 to TRBJ1-3, with D uncertain. Between the trimmed V and J ends, which lost 1 base and 0 bases, there was a span of 7 bases. Germline-derived CDR1 and CDR2 are MNHNY and SVGAGI (reference sequence). The CDR3 is 15 residues long. The CDR3 spells CASSYFGGSGNTIYF. DNA of the CDR3: TGTGCCAGCAGTTACTTCGGTGGCTCTGGAAACACCATATATTTT.

The chain couples TRBV7-9 to TRBJ1-1; D is uncertain. V dropped 1 base and J dropped 3 bases, with 6 bases sitting between them. The CDR3 has 13 amino acids. From germline, CDR1 is SEHNR and CDR2 FQNEAQ (reference sequence). DNA for the CDR3: TGTGCCAGCAGCTTAGAGGGAGACACTGAAGCTTTCTTT. Translating gives CASSLEGDTEAFF.

At least ten counts were recorded for this clonotype. The rearrangement links TRBV6-5 to TRBJ2-1; 7 bases are a match to TRBD1. Looked up from germline, CDR1 is MNHEY and CDR2 is SVGAGI. Trimming took 8 bases from V and 8 from J; bases not matched to a gene: 15. The CDR3 loop spans 15 amino acids. As DNA, the CDR3 is TGTGCCAGCTCCCACCGACAGGGCCGATTCGATGAGCAGTTCTTC. Translation gives CASSHRQGRFDEQFF.

The CDR3 is CASSLAGQGGREQYF. CDR3 coding DNA: TGTGCCAGCAGCTTGGCGGGACAGGGGGGGAGGGAGCAGTACTTC. The rearrangement uses TRBV5-6 and TRBJ2-7; 11 nucleotides align to TRBD1. The junction had 6 bases not matched to a gene; V was cut back by 0 bases and J by 7 bases. CDR1 SGHDT and CDR2 YYEEEE come from the germline V gene. The CDR3 runs to 15 residues.

This clonotype is medium-sized by share. This sequence joins TRBV6-6 and TRBJ1-1; no firm D call. This CDR3 comprises 12 residues. CDR1 and CDR2 (germline): MNHNY, SVGAGI (reference sequence). V gave up 6 bases and J gave up 3 bases, with 8 bases separating them. CDR3 DNA sequence: TGTGCCAGCAGCCCAATAGACACTGAAGCTTTCTTT. Amino acids: CASSPIDTEAFF.